This is a list of T cell receptor beta chains from one sample in a study of blood T cell repertoires in COVID-19. TCRdb's table, derived via immunoSEQ multiplex PCR, lists solely in-frame clones and lacks some. The sample lists nearly 250,000 clones; around nine tenths were seen once. The specimen was peripheral blood. The receptors shown here come from a woman aged 60 to 75 who had recovered from COVID-19. Each CDR3 is given with its conserved first and last residue. A D gene is named only where the DNA matches it firmly.

d_call	v_call	j_call	cdr3_aa
-	TRBV5-1	TRBJ2-3	CASSADGTDTQYF
-	TRBV7-6	TRBJ2-3	CASSPRPGTDTQYF
TRBD2	TRBV7-2	TRBJ2-2	CASRYAGGLNTGELFF
-	TRBV27	TRBJ2-3	CASRGWGEADTQYF
-	TRBV28	TRBJ1-4	CASSSPTVINEKLFF
TRBD2	TRBV10-1	TRBJ2-4	CASSPGGVLIAKNIQYF
TRBD2	TRBV18	TRBJ2-7	CASSPIPSGGLYEQYF
-	TRBV2	TRBJ1-5	CASTMFAGANQPQHF
-	TRBV21-1	TRBJ2-5	CASPYSGGAEQTQYF
-	TRBV24-1	TRBJ1-2	CATSDFPYSRYGYTF
TRBD2	TRBV7-2	TRBJ2-5	CASSLALAGGRETQYF
TRBD2	TRBV3-1/TRBV3-2	TRBJ2-5	CASSRRSGGRETQYF
-	TRBV28	TRBJ2-2	CATQGDLGAGELFF
TRBD1	TRBV5-1	TRBJ2-7	CASSLVSLQGEYEQYF
-	TRBV7-9	TRBJ2-1	CASRGGVGFLDEQFF
-	TRBV7-9	TRBJ2-3	CASTSEGDTQYF
-	TRBV4-2	TRBJ2-5	CASSQDVRGQETQYF
-	TRBV28	TRBJ1-1	CASSYHEAFF
TRBD1	TRBV28	TRBJ2-5	CASSTGTEGETQYF
-	TRBV6-5	TRBJ1-1	CASTRQWNTEAFF
-	TRBV2	TRBJ1-2	CASSGGAGATYGYTF
TRBD2	TRBV28	TRBJ2-2	CASSFATGGPRELFF
-	TRBV6-2/TRBV6-3	TRBJ2-7	CASSYLARYYEQYF
TRBD1	TRBV4-3	TRBJ1-4	CASSHLTTGSDEKLFF
TRBD1	TRBV6-6	TRBJ1-5	CASCLRHRGWNRSNQPQHF
TRBD2	TRBV14	TRBJ2-1	CASSLGLPIFYNEQFF
TRBD1	TRBV4-1	TRBJ1-2	CASSDRVMPQRAF
TRBD2	TRBV3-1/TRBV3-2	TRBJ2-1	CASSQLTTSGNEQFF
TRBD2	TRBV7-3	TRBJ2-2	CASSLPPGTSGGVAGELFF
-	TRBV12-3/TRBV12-4	TRBJ1-2	CAISSGEGYTF
TRBD1	TRBV4-1	TRBJ1-4	CASSRTGNEKLFF
TRBD2	TRBV6-6	TRBJ2-1	CASRASGGAWNEQFF
-	TRBV5-1	TRBJ1-5	CASSFCKDSPNQPQHF
TRBD1	TRBV4-1	TRBJ1-1	CASSQDIGQGPNTEAFF
-	TRBV9	TRBJ1-6	CASSAQGINSPLHF
TRBD1	TRBV19	TRBJ1-1	CASSISGGVWTEAFF
-	TRBV9	TRBJ1-3	CASSVDGFSGNTIYF
TRBD2	TRBV9	TRBJ2-1	CASSLRLAAWDEQFF
-	TRBV7-3	TRBJ2-1	CASSYGVYNEQFF